This passage covers 18 T cell receptor beta chains from one sample sequenced in a study of spatial heterogeneity in lung cancer. One entry per CDR3 protein results from TCRdb running MiXCR on the 5' RACE reads. Seen here are 45,000 to 55,000 distinct CDR3 sequences, less than 5.5% observed once, and the top ten hold 11%. As for time point: sample taken at primary tumor resection. TCRs were sequenced from unsorted whole RNA of tumor, nontumor lung or PBMC. The specimen comprised PBMCs, sampled at surgery. These receptors were collected from a male donor with early-stage non-small cell lung cancer.

This clonotype was seen repeatedly, ten times or more. The chain couples TRBV6-6 to TRBJ1-1; 7 bases align to TRBD1. Losses at the gene ends were 2 bases for V and 3 bases for J; bases not matched to a gene: 3. Germline values: CDR1 MNHNY, CDR2 SVGAGI (reference sequence). CDR3 size: 14 residues. The CDR3 sequence: CASSYRQGDTEAFF. The CDR3 coding sequence is TGTGCCAGCAGTTACAGGCAGGGGGACACTGAAGCTTTCTTT.

This clonotype has at least ten counts. The chain is built from TRBV5-1 and TRBJ2-3; 8 bases align to TRBD2. With 5 bases clipped from V and 8 bases from J, the junction kept 13 bases outside the gene matches. The CDR3 loop spans 15 amino acids. Germline CDR1 SGHRS, CDR2 YFSETQ. This CDR3 reads CASRVAGGPLATQYF. DNA of the CDR3: TGCGCCAGCAGGGTCGCGGGAGGCCCGTTGGCTACGCAGTATTTT.

This clonotype was observed many times. The chain combines TRBV6-6 with TRBJ1-5; 7 positions match TRBD1. Germline CDR1 and CDR2: MNHNY and SVGAGI (reference sequence). This CDR3 is built from 13 residues. V trimming: 6 bases; J trimming: 6 bases; junction bases outside the gene matches: 5. The CDR3 DNA follows: TGTGCCAGCAGCCCTGGACAGGTTCAGCCCCAGCATTTT. The encoded protein is CASSPGQVQPQHF.

This clonotype was counted only a few times. This chain uses TRBV9 with TRBJ2-3, with TRBD2 as a possible D gene (6 bases). The V gene's germline CDR1 is SGDLS and CDR2 YYNGEE. The CDR3 runs to 15 residues. V was pared by 3 bases and J by 1 base, with 12 bases between. CDR3 region: CASSAWEDRTDTQYF. CDR3 nucleotides: TGTGCCAGCAGCGCATGGGAGGACCGCACAGATACGCAGTATTTT.

This clonotype was counted many times. The chain employs TRBV6-6 and TRBJ2-7; D is tentatively TRBD1 or TRBD2 (5 bases each). This CDR3 is built from 14 residues. Per germline, CDR1 MNHNY and CDR2 SVGAGI (reference sequence). The V gene lost 2 bases and the J gene lost 2 bases, with 10 bases spanning the gap. The CDR3: CASSYQGAPYEQYF. As DNA, the CDR3 is TGTGCCAGCAGTTACCAGGGAGCCCCCTACGAGCAGTACTTC.

This clonotype came up many times. This chain links TRBV20-1 with TRBJ1-2; TRBD1 is a possible D gene (5 bases). V lost 1 base and J 4 bases, leaving 7 bases between the germline ends. From germline, CDR1 is DFQATT and CDR2 SNEGSKA (reference sequence). The CDR3 contains 12 residues. DNA for the CDR3: TGCAGTGCTAGAGCTCAGGGCTATGGCTACACCTTC. Protein product: CSARAQGYGYTF.

The table lists this clonotype with many counts. The chain carries TRBV11-2 and TRBJ1-1; D unresolved. V was trimmed by 3 bases and J by 5 bases, leaving 7 bases between them. This CDR3 has 12 amino acids. Germline CDR1 and CDR2: SGHAT and FQNNGV. The CDR3 DNA is TGTGCCAGCAGCTTGGAGAGGACTGAAGCTTTCTTT. Its translation is CASSLERTEAFF.

This clonotype has ten or more counts. J is TRBJ1-2 and V is TRBV25-1; D ambiguous. From germline, CDR1 is MGHDK and CDR2 SYGVNS. V shed 1 base and J shed 5 bases, with 11 bases lying between them. The CDR3 runs 14 residues. The CDR3 region has the DNA TGTGCCAGCAGTGAATCTGGGAGCTTATATGGCTACACCTTC. Translating it yields CASSESGSLYGYTF.

This clonotype has a count of ten or more. CDR3 DNA sequence: TGTGCCAGTAAAGGGACACCGAACACTGAAGCTTTCTTT. Amino acid sequence: CASKGTPNTEAFF. The chain joins TRBV19 to TRBJ1-1; the D gene is possibly TRBD1 (6 bases). CDR3 size: 13 residues. The V and J ends lost 7 bases and 1 base respectively, with 10 bases between them. Per germline, CDR1 LNHDA and CDR2 SQIVND (reference sequence).

The chain has TRBV30 and TRBJ2-5; D may correspond to TRBD1 or TRBD2 (5 bases each). The CDR3 contains 13 residues. Germline V gene sequence: CDR1 GTSNPN, CDR2 SVGIG (reference sequence). The V gene lost 2 bases and the J gene lost 7 bases, with 14 bases spanning the gap. The CDR3 DNA reads as TGTGCCTGGAGTTTTGGGGGTGAAGCGACCCAGTACTTC. This encodes CAWSFGGEATQYF.

This clonotype was seen at least ten times. The chain recombines TRBV6-2 or TRBV6-3 with TRBJ1-1, with a tentative D call TRBD1 (5 bases). Germline V gene lookup returns CDR1 MNHEY and CDR2 SVGEGT. The CDR3 covers 12 residues. V was trimmed by 10 bases and J by 4 bases, leaving 13 bases between them. In DNA, the CDR3 is TGTGCCACCGACAGTATCACCACTGAAGCTTTCTTT. Encoded protein: CATDSITTEAFF.

This clonotype was counted at least ten times. J is TRBJ1-1 and V is TRBV20-1, with D uncertain. V gave up 3 bases and J gave up 5 bases, with 7 bases separating them. This CDR3 spans 11 amino acids. CDR1 is DFQATT, CDR2 SNEGSKA, per germline (reference sequence). For the CDR3, the DNA is TGCAGTGCTAGTGGCGGGACTGAAGCTTTCTTT. It is translated as CSASGGTEAFF.

About this clonotype: A much bigger clone sits one base away, suggesting this may be a read error. This chain connects TRBV7-2 to TRBJ2-1; D call uncertain. There are 15 residues in the CDR3. The V gene's germline CDR1 is SGHTA and CDR2 FQGNSA. Trimming stripped 8 bases from V and 2 bases from J, with 16 bases between. The CDR3 DNA reads TGTGCCAGCTGCCTCTCGGCTGGAACCTACAATGAGCAGTTCTTC. Its translation: CASCLSAGTYNEQFF.

This clonotype was recorded at least ten times. The V gene is TRBV12-3 or TRBV12-4, the J gene TRBJ1-5; D may be TRBD1 (6 bases). Trimming left V 6 bases short and J 3 bases short, with 12 bases between. This CDR3 is built from 14 residues. The CDR3 loop reads CASSPDRYNQPQHF. CDR3 nucleotide sequence: TGTGCCAGCAGCCCTGACAGGTACAATCAGCCCCAGCATTTT.

This clonotype showed up many times. The chain has TRBV29-1 and TRBJ1-3, with D unresolved. V lost 4 bases, J lost 0 bases, and 10 bases lay in between. Germline-derived CDR1 and CDR2 are SQVTM and ANQGSEA. CDR3 length equals 14 residues. CDR3 in DNA: TGCAGCGTTGCTGACTCGATCTCTGGAAACACCATATATTTT. It translates to CSVADSISGNTIYF.

This clonotype occurred many times. CDR3 sequence: CASSGTGPDITEAFF. In DNA, the CDR3 is TGCGCCAGCAGCGGAACGGGACCGGACATCACTGAAGCTTTCTTT. The chain carries TRBV5-1 and TRBJ1-1; a possible D gene is TRBD1 (5 bases). This CDR3 contains 15 residues. V lost 4 bases and J 4 bases, leaving 17 bases between the germline ends. Germline V gene lookup returns CDR1 SGHRS and CDR2 YFSETQ. The variable domain in full, with the rest retrieved from reference TRBV5-1 and TRBJ1-1, is KAGVTQTPRYLIKTRGQQVTLSCSPISGHRSVSWYQQTPGQGLQFLFEYFSETQRNKGNFPGRFSGRQFSNSRSEMNVSTLELGDSALYLCASSGTGPDITEAFFGQGTRLTVV.

This clonotype showed up many times. The J gene is TRBJ1-5, the V gene TRBV6-1; 9 bases fit TRBD1. Trimming at V came to 1 base and at J to 7 bases, leaving 2 bases not matched to a gene. Germline CDR1 is MNHNS and CDR2 is SASEGT. This CDR3 spans 14 amino acids. CDR3 loop: CASSEVDRGQPQHF. CDR3 DNA: TGTGCCAGCAGTGAAGTAGACAGGGGGCAGCCCCAGCATTTT.

Ten or more counts support this clonotype. The rearrangement uses TRBV10-3 and TRBJ2-3, with 9 bases lining up with TRBD2. This CDR3 is built from 16 residues. Trimming at V came to 3 bases and at J to 0 bases, leaving 4 bases not matched to a gene. Germline V gives CDR1 ENHRY, CDR2 SYGVKD. DNA for the CDR3: TGTGCCATCAGTGAAGGGCTAGCGGGGAGCACAGATACGCAGTATTTT. Translation: CAISEGLAGSTDTQYF.